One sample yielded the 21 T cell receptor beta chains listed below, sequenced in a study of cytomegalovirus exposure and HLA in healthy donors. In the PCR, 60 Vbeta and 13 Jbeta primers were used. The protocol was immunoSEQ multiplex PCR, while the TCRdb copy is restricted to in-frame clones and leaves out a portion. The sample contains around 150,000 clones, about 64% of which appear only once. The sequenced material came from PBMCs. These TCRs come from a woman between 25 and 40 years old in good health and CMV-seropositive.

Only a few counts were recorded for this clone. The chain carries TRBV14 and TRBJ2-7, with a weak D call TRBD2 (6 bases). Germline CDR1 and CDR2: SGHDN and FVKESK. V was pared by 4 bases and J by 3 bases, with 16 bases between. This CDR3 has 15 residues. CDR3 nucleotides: TGTGCCAGCAGCCTGCGGGACCACAAAATCTACGAGCAGTACTTC. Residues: CASSLRDHKIYEQYF.

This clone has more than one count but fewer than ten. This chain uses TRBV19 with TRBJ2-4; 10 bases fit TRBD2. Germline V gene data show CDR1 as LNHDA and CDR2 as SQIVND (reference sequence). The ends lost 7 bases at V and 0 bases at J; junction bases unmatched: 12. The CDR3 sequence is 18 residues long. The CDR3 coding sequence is TGTGCCAGTACGAAACTAGCGGGGCTTTCTGTAGCCAAAAACATTCAGTACTTC. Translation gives CASTKLAGLSVAKNIQYF.

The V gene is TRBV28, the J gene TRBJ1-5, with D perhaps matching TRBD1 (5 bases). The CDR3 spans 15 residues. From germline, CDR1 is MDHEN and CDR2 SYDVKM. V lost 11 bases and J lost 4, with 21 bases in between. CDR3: CAGRGVGTGNQPQHF. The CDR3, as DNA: TGTGCCGGGCGGGGGGTCGGAACGGGAAATCAGCCCCAGCATTTT.

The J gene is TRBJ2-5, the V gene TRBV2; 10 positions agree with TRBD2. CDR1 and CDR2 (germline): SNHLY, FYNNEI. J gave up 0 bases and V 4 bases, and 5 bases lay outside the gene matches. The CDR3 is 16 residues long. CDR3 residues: CASSVSSGRYQETQYF. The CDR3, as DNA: TGTGCCAGCAGTGTCAGTAGCGGGAGGTACCAAGAGACCCAGTACTTC.

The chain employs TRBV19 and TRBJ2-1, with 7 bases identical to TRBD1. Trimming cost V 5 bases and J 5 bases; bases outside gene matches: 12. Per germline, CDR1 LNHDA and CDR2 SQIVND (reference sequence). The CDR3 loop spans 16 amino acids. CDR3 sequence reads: CASSVEPGQYNNEQFF. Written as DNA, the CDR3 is TGTGCCAGTAGTGTTGAACCGGGACAGTATAACAATGAGCAGTTCTTC.

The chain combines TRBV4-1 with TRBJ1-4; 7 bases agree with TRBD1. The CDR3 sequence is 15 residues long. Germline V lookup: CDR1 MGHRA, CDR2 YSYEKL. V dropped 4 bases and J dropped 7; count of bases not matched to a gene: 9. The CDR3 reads CASSLPTGMVEKLFF. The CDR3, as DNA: TGCGCCAGCAGCCTTCCGACAGGGATGGTTGAAAAACTGTTTTTT.

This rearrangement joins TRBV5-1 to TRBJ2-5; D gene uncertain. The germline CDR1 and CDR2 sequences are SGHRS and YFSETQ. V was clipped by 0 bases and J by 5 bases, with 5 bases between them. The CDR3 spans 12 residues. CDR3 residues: CASSLASETQYF. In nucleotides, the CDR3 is TGCGCCAGCAGCTTGGCCTCGGAGACCCAGTACTTC.

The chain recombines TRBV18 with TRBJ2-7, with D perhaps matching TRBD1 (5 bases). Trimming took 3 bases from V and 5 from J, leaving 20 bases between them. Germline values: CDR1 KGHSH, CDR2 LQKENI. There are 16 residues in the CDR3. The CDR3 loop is CASSPIVSQGTHEQYF. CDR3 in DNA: TGTGCCAGCTCACCTATTGTATCGCAGGGTACCCACGAGCAGTACTTC.

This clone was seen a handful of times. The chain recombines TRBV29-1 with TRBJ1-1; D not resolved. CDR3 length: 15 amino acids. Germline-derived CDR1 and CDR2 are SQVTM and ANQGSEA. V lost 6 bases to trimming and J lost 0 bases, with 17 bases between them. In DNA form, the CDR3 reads TGCAGCGTAGGCAGGCGCCCAAATATGAACACTGAAGCTTTCTTT. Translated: CSVGRRPNMNTEAFF.

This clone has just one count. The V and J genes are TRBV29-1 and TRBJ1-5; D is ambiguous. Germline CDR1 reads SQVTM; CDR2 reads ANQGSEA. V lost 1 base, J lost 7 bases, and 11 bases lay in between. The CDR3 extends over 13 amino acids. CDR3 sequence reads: CSVEGNRGQPQHF. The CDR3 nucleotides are TGCAGCGTTGAAGGGAATCGGGGACAGCCCCAGCATTTT.

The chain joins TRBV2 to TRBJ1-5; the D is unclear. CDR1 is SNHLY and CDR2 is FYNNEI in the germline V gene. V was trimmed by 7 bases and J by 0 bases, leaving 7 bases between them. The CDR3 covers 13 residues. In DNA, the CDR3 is TGTGCCAGCAAACGGGATAGCAATCAGCCCCAGCATTTT. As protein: CASKRDSNQPQHF.

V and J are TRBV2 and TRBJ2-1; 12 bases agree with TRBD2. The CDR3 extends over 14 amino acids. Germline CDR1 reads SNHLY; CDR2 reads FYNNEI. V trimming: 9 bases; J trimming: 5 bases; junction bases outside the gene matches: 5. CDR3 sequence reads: CASVSSGRDNEQFF. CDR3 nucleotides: TGTGCCAGTGTATCTAGCGGGAGGGACAATGAGCAGTTCTTC.

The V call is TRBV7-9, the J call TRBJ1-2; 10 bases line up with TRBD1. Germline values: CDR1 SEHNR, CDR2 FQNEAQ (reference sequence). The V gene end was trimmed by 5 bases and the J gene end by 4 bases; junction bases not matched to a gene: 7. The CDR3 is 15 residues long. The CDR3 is CASSRDRGWGYGYTF. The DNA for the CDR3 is TGTGCCAGCAGCCGGGACAGGGGATGGGGCTATGGCTACACCTTC. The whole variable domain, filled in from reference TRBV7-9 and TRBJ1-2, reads DTGVSQNPRHKITKRGQNVTFRCDPISEHNRLYWYRQTLGQGPEFLTYFQNEAQLEKSRLLSDRFSAERPKGSFSTLEIQRTEQGDSAMYLCASSRDRGWGYGYTFGSGTRLTVV.

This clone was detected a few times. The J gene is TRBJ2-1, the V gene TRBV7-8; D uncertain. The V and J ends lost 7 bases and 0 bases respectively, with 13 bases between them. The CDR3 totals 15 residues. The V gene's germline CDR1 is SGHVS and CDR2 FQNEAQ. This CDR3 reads CASISGFSSYNEQFF. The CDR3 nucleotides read TGTGCCAGCATATCCGGGTTTAGCTCCTACAATGAGCAGTTCTTC.

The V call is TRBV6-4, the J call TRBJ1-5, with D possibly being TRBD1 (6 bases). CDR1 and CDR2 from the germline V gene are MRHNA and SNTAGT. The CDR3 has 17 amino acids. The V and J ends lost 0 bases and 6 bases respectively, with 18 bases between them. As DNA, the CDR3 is TGTGCCAGCAGTGACTCAAATTGGGGGCAGGGGAGTCAGCCCCAGCATTTT. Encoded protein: CASSDSNWGQGSQPQHF.

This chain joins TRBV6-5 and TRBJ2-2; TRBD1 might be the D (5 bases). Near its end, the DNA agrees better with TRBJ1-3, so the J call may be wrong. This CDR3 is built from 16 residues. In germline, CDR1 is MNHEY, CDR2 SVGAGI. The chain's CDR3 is CASSYSDSSFGNTIYF. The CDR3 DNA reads TGTGCCAGCAGTTACTCCGACAGTAGTTTTGGAAACACCATATATTTT.

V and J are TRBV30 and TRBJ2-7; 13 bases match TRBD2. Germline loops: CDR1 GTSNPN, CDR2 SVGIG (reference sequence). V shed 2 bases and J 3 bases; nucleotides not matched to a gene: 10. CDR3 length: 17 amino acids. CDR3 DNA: TGTGCCTGGAGTCTCTCTCGGACTAGCGGGAGAATCTACGAGCAGTACTTC. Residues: CAWSLSRTSGRIYEQYF.

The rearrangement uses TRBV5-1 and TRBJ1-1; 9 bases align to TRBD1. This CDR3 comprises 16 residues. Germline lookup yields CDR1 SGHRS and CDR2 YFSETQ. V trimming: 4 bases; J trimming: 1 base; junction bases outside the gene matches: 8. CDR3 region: CASSPRAGQGNTEAFF. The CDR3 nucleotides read TGCGCCAGCAGCCCCCGCGCGGGACAGGGGAACACTGAAGCTTTCTTT.

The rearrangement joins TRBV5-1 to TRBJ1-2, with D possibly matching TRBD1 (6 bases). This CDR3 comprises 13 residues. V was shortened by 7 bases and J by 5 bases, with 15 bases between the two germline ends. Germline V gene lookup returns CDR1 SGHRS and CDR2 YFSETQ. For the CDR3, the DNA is TGCGCCAGCTCCCGGGACAACGGTTATGGCTACACCTTC. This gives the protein CASSRDNGYGYTF.

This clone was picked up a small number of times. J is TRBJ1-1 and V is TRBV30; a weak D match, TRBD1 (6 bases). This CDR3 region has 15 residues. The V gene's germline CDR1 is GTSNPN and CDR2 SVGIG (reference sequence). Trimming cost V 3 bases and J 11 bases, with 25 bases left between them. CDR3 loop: CAWRGDLWGQVEAFF. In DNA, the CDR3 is TGTGCCTGGAGAGGGGACCTCTGGGGGCAAGTTGAGGCTTTCTTT.

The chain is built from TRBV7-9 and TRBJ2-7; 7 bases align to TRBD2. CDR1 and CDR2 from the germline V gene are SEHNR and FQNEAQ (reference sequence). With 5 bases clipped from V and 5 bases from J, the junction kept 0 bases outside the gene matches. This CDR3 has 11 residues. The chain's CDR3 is CASSRGDEQYF. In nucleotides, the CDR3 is TGTGCCAGCAGCCGGGGGGACGAGCAGTACTTC.